One and the same sample provided the 27 T cell receptor beta chains below, sequenced in a study of cytomegalovirus exposure and HLA in healthy donors. The study ran its PCR with 60 Vbeta and 13 Jbeta primers. Generated by immunoSEQ multiplex PCR, the TCRdb table keeps only in-frame clones and is missing some. The sample records about 50,000 clones, 72% being singletons. The specimen sequenced was PBMCs. The receptors here all came from a woman aged 50 to 60 in good health and CMV-seronegative.

The V call is TRBV18, the J call TRBJ1-1; 7 bases match TRBD1. This CDR3 contains 13 residues. J lost 5 bases, V lost 4 bases, and 4 bases had no gene match. Germline V gene sequence: CDR1 KGHSH, CDR2 LQKENI. The CDR3 region is CASSQGARTEAFF. In DNA, the CDR3 is TGTGCCAGCTCACAGGGGGCGAGGACTGAAGCTTTCTTT.

V gene TRBV6-5 combines with J gene TRBJ1-6; D remains unclear. The ends were cut back, 0 bases at V and 11 bases at J, with 8 bases in the middle. Germline V CDR1 and CDR2: MNHEY, SVGAGI. This CDR3 spans 13 amino acids. The CDR3 here is CASSYSSSAPLHF. CDR3 bases: TGTGCCAGCAGTTACTCGAGTAGCGCACCCCTCCACTTT.

The chain links TRBV7-9 to TRBJ2-5; weak D call: TRBD1 (7 bases). Judging by the DNA end, TRBJ2-7 fits better; the J call may be wrong. The CDR3 sequence is 13 residues long. From germline, CDR1 is SEHNR and CDR2 FQNEAQ (reference sequence). The CDR3 DNA reads TGTGCCAGCAGCTTCAGGGGGGCAGGCGAGCAGTACTTC. This codes for CASSFRGAGEQYF.

The chain carries TRBV7-9 and TRBJ1-1, with 7 nucleotides matching TRBD1. CDR1 and CDR2 from the germline V gene are SEHNR and FQNEAQ (reference sequence). The CDR3 totals 12 residues. The V segment lost 5 bases and the J segment 5 bases; nucleotides outside the gene matches: 2. The CDR3 sequence: CASSPQGTEAFF. CDR3 sequence (DNA): TGTGCCAGCAGCCCACAGGGGACTGAAGCTTTCTTT.

This chain links TRBV19 with TRBJ2-7, with 7 bases lining up with TRBD1. Germline V gene data show CDR1 as LNHDA and CDR2 as SQIVND (reference sequence). The CDR3 consists of 14 residues. The V segment lost 5 bases and the J segment 2 bases; nucleotides outside the gene matches: 6. The DNA of the CDR3 is TGTGCCAGTAGTTTTTCCACAGGGGCCTACGAGCAGTACTTC. It yields the protein CASSFSTGAYEQYF.

This chain uses TRBV19 with TRBJ1-6; 11 nucleotides line up with TRBD1. CDR1 is LNHDA and CDR2 is SQIVND in the germline V gene (reference sequence). The V segment lost 5 bases and the J segment 9 bases; nucleotides outside the gene matches: 3. The CDR3 consists of 14 residues. The CDR3 DNA follows: TGTGCCAGTAGTGGGACAGGGGGAGGTTCACCCCTCCACTTT. Its protein product is CASSGTGGGSPLHF.

This chain connects TRBV29-1 to TRBJ1-1; 7 bases map to TRBD1. The CDR3 consists of 13 residues. Trimming took 6 bases from V and 5 from J; bases not matched to a gene: 9. Germline CDR1 reads SQVTM; CDR2 reads ANQGSEA. This CDR3 is CSVRQGGVTEAFF. The CDR3, as DNA: TGCAGCGTGAGACAGGGCGGAGTGACTGAAGCTTTCTTT.

This chain joins TRBV23-1 and TRBJ2-7, with D perhaps TRBD1 (6 bases). TRBV23-1 qualifies as an ORF whose function is uncertain. Trimming removed 6 bases from V and 2 bases from J, with 26 bases in between. The CDR3 loop spans 18 amino acids. CDR3 sequence: CASRLTPPQGAFTYEQYF. The CDR3 DNA reads TGCGCCAGCAGGCTAACACCACCACAGGGAGCCTTCACCTACGAGCAGTACTTC.

The rearrangement uses TRBV5-1 and TRBJ2-3; 7 bases map to TRBD2. The CDR3 spans 14 residues. V gave up 2 bases and J gave up 5 bases; unmatched junction bases: 5. The germline CDR1 and CDR2 sequences are SGHRS and YFSETQ. CDR3 bases: TGCGCCAGCAGCTTCCGGGGGGAGGAAGATACGCAGTATTTT. The encoded protein is CASSFRGEEDTQYF.

This chain joins TRBV6-1 and TRBJ2-7; 8 bases map to TRBD1. CDR3 length: 15 amino acids. The J segment lost 4 bases and the V segment lost 7 bases, leaving 12 bases of the junction unmatched. CDR1 and CDR2 from the germline V gene are MNHNS and SASEGT. The CDR3 DNA reads TGTGCCAGCACCGCCGGACAGGGTAGTACATACGAGCAGTACTTC. Translated: CASTAGQGSTYEQYF.

The V gene is TRBV7-9, the J gene TRBJ2-6, with 7 nucleotides matching TRBD1. CDR1 and CDR2 from the germline V gene are SEHNR and FQNEAQ (reference sequence). The CDR3 contains 18 residues. V was clipped by 5 bases and J by 1 base; unmatched bases: 11. The CDR3 sequence: CASSHGPGGGSGANVLTF. As DNA, the CDR3 is TGTGCCAGCAGCCACGGTCCAGGGGGTGGTTCTGGGGCCAACGTCCTGACTTTC.

The J gene is TRBJ2-5, the V gene TRBV9, with unresolved D. The V gene's germline CDR1 is SGDLS and CDR2 YYNGEE. This CDR3 has 13 amino acids. Trimming cost V 3 bases and J 4 bases, with 10 bases left between them. The CDR3 loop is CASSAGSRETQYF. In nucleotides, the CDR3 is TGTGCCAGCAGCGCAGGTTCACGAGAGACCCAGTACTTC.

The table lists this clone with a few counts. J is TRBJ2-5 and V is TRBV6-5; TRBD1 might be the D (6 bases). CDR1 is MNHEY and CDR2 is SVGAGI in the germline V gene. Trimming stripped 4 bases from V and 2 bases from J, with 14 bases between. CDR3 length: 15 amino acids. This CDR3 reads CASSLPPGQQETQYF. As DNA, the CDR3 is TGTGCCAGCAGTTTACCCCCCGGACAGCAAGAGACCCAGTACTTC.

The V gene is TRBV7-2, the J gene TRBJ2-2, with TRBD1 as a possible D gene (5 bases). The germline CDR1 and CDR2 sequences are SGHTA and FQGNSA. Trimming removed 6 bases at V and 5 bases at J, with 13 bases between. The CDR3 is made up of 14 amino acids. For the CDR3, the DNA is TGTGCCAGCAGGGTTGGGCAGGGTACCGGGGAGCTGTTTTTT. Translated, it gives CASRVGQGTGELFF.

The rearrangement joins TRBV18 to TRBJ2-2; D perhaps matches TRBD1 (6 bases). Trimming left V 1 base short and J 4 bases short, with 10 bases between. This CDR3 is 15 amino acids long. Germline CDR1 KGHSH, CDR2 LQKENI. DNA of the CDR3: TGTGCCAGCTCACCACGGACAGTCGCCACCGGGGAGCTGTTTTTT. It is translated as CASSPRTVATGELFF. Together with reference TRBV18 and TRBJ2-2, the CDR3 gives the full variable domain: NAGVMQNPRHLVRRRGQEARLRCSPMKGHSHVYWYRQLPEEGLKFMVYLQKENIIDESGMPKERFSAEFPKEGPSILRIQQVVRGDSAAYFCASSPRTVATGELFFGEGSRLTVL.

V and J are TRBV11-2 and TRBJ2-3; TRBD2 matches at 7 bases. Germline trimming cut 5 bases from V and 6 bases from J; bases unmatched to any gene: 5. The germline gives CDR1 SGHAT, CDR2 FQNNGV. This CDR3 has 13 amino acids. CDR3 in amino acids: CASSNAGVDTQYF. The CDR3 DNA reads as TGTGCCAGCAGCAATGCGGGAGTTGATACGCAGTATTTT.

The V and J genes are TRBV7-3 and TRBJ2-1; weak D call: TRBD2 (6 bases). The V gene's germline CDR1 is SGHTA and CDR2 FQGTGA. The CDR3 length is 15 residues. V was trimmed by 2 bases and J by 1 base, leaving 9 bases between them. The CDR3 DNA reads TGTGCCAGCAGCTTAGACGGGAGATCCTACAATGAGCAGTTCTTC. It specifies CASSLDGRSYNEQFF.

The CDR3 protein is CASSELAIESYEQYF. The CDR3 nucleotides are TGTGCCAGCAGTGAACTAGCCATCGAATCCTACGAGCAGTACTTC. V and J are TRBV2 and TRBJ2-7; tentative D call: TRBD2 (5 bases). The CDR3 runs 15 residues. The V end lost 2 bases, the J end lost 1 base, and 12 bases lay between the germline ends. Germline loops: CDR1 SNHLY, CDR2 FYNNEI.

The chain couples TRBV27 to TRBJ2-4, with D perhaps matching TRBD2 (7 bases). Germline V gives CDR1 MNHEY, CDR2 SMNVEV (reference sequence). V lost 5 bases, J lost 6 bases, and 17 bases lay in between. The CDR3 is 15 amino acids. In nucleotides, the CDR3 is TGTGCCAGCAGTCCGACAGGACTAGTTATAAACATTCAGTACTTC. Translating it yields CASSPTGLVINIQYF.

V usage is TRBV7-2 and J usage is TRBJ1-5; the match to TRBD1 covers 8 bases. CDR3 size: 14 residues. Germline V CDR1 and CDR2: SGHTA, FQGNSA. V trimming: 6 bases; J trimming: 5 bases; junction bases outside the gene matches: 6. The CDR3 is CASRATGVDQPQHF. CDR3 DNA sequence: TGTGCCAGCAGAGCGACAGGGGTGGATCAGCCCCAGCATTTT.

The rearrangement joins TRBV7-3 to TRBJ2-1; 11 bases line up with TRBD2. The CDR3 runs to 15 residues. V trimming: 5 bases; J trimming: 9 bases; junction bases outside the gene matches: 9. The germline V gene encodes CDR1 SGHTA and CDR2 FQGTGA. The CDR3: CASSPSSGGSFEQFF. The CDR3 DNA is TGTGCCAGCAGCCCCTCTAGCGGGGGGTCGTTTGAGCAGTTCTTC. The complete variable domain, with remaining parts taken from reference TRBV7-3 and TRBJ2-1, reads GAGVSQTPSNKVTEKGKYVELRCDPISGHTALYWYRQSLGQGPEFLIYFQGTGAADDSGLPNDRFFAVRPEGSVSTLKIQRTERGDSAVYLCASSPSSGGSFEQFFGPGTRLTVL.

This clone was recorded once. The rearrangement uses TRBV5-1 and TRBJ2-5; D ambiguous. CDR1 and CDR2 from the germline V gene are SGHRS and YFSETQ. The CDR3 is 13 amino acids. Trimming pared 5 bases from V and 5 bases from J, leaving 13 bases between. This chain's CDR3 is CASRAGSEETQYF. In nucleotides, the CDR3 is TGCGCCAGCAGGGCCGGCTCGGAGGAGACCCAGTACTTC.

The chain employs TRBV7-8 and TRBJ2-7, with a possible D match to TRBD2 (6 bases). In germline, CDR1 is SGHVS, CDR2 FQNEAQ. With 1 base removed from V and 6 bases from J, the gap between germline ends came to 22 bases. The CDR3 consists of 17 residues. The DNA of the CDR3 is TGTGCCAGCAGCTTAGAGGTACTAGCTTCCCTTTTACGCGAGCAGTACTTC. Translation gives CASSLEVLASLLREQYF.

This sequence joins TRBV28 and TRBJ1-2; no reliable D call. Between the trimmed V and J ends, which lost 7 bases and 0 bases, there was a span of 15 bases. Germline values: CDR1 MDHEN, CDR2 SYDVKM. The CDR3 totals 15 residues. The CDR3 reads CASKTETRANYGYTF. For the CDR3, the DNA is TGTGCCAGCAAAACGGAGACCAGAGCTAACTATGGCTACACCTTC.

V gene TRBV18 combines with J gene TRBJ2-3; D is uncertain. Trimming left V 3 bases short and J 2 bases short, with 12 bases between. The length of the CDR3 is 15 residues. Germline V gene data show CDR1 as KGHSH and CDR2 as LQKENI. This CDR3 is CASSPAPLPTDTQYF. CDR3 DNA sequence: TGTGCCAGCTCACCCGCCCCACTTCCCACAGATACGCAGTATTTT. The whole variable domain, remainder taken from reference TRBV18 and TRBJ2-3, is NAGVMQNPRHLVRRRGQEARLRCSPMKGHSHVYWYRQLPEEGLKFMVYLQKENIIDESGMPKERFSAEFPKEGPSILRIQQVVRGDSAAYFCASSPAPLPTDTQYFGPGTRLTVL.

About this clone: This CDR3 is also generated by other DNA sequences in the sample. The chain couples TRBV6-5 to TRBJ1-4; 7 bases map to TRBD1. Germline assignment: CDR1 MNHEY and CDR2 SVGAGI. The CDR3 runs to 14 residues. J gave up 7 bases and V 4 bases, and 6 bases lay outside the gene matches. CDR3 loop: CASSSQGLPEKLFF. The CDR3 region has the DNA TGTGCCAGCAGTTCACAGGGGCTACCTGAAAAACTGTTTTTT.

V and J are TRBV29-1 and TRBJ1-1; D ambiguous. CDR1 is SQVTM and CDR2 is ANQGSEA in the germline V gene. The CDR3 runs 13 residues. Trimming stripped 5 bases from V and 0 bases from J, with 10 bases between. In DNA, the CDR3 is TGCAGCGTTAGAATATACATGAACACTGAAGCTTTCTTT. Encoded protein: CSVRIYMNTEAFF.